The 4 T cell receptor beta chains given below trace back to one sample, sequenced in a study of regulatory T cells in long-lasting Graves disease. With iRepertoire HTBI primers and Arm-PCR of CDR3 regions, TCR beta libraries were built. TCRdb passed the multiplex PCR reads through MiXCR, listing each CDR3 protein once. This table has hundreds of thousands of distinct CDR3 sequences, 15% to 20% appearing once. Time point meaning: newly diagnosed GD, antithyroid drugs for less than 3 months. PBMCs provided the RNA from which the TCR library was made. This sample also belongs to another study, concerning T cells in Graves' hyperthyroidism and ophthalmopathy.

The sample consisted of peripheral blood mononuclear cells (PBMCs), taken at new diagnosis, from a patient treated with antithyroid drugs. These receptor sequences come from a woman aged 25 to 39 with Graves disease.

In this sample, this clonotype turned up many times. The J gene is TRBJ2-1, the V gene TRBV29-1, with 10 bases identical to TRBD2. This CDR3 contains 15 residues. Germline V gene lookup returns CDR1 SQVTM and CDR2 ANQGSEA. V lost 4 bases, J lost 6 bases, and 9 bases stayed unmatched. The CDR3 spells CSVGGLAGVGNEQFF. Here the CDR3 DNA reads TGCAGCGTTGGAGGGCTAGCGGGAGTCGGCAATGAGCAGTTCTTC.

This clonotype showed up just a few times. The CDR3 sequence: CATTGSRFSGRTYEQYF. CDR3 coding DNA: TGTGCCACCACCGGGAGTAGGTTTTCCGGCAGGACCTACGAGCAGTACTTC. V is TRBV28 and J is TRBJ2-7; D possibly corresponds to TRBD2 (6 bases). V was trimmed by 10 bases and J by 2 bases, leaving 27 bases between them. This CDR3 contains 17 residues. Per the germline V gene, CDR1 is MDHEN and CDR2 is SYDVKM.

This clonotype was counted between two and nine times. The chain recombines TRBV20-1 with TRBJ1-1, with D tentatively TRBD1 (6 bases). CDR1 DFQATT and CDR2 SNEGSKA come from the germline V gene (reference sequence). The CDR3 extends over 12 amino acids. Trimming cost V 5 bases and J 8 bases, with 15 bases left between them. The CDR3 coding sequence is TGCAGTGCTGGGACATTTGGTCAGGAAGCTTTCTTT. It encodes CSAGTFGQEAFF.

This clonotype was detected only a few times. The chain has TRBV24-1 and TRBJ2-3, with D possibly TRBD1 on 6 matching bases. Trimming took 3 bases from V and 7 from J, leaving 16 bases between them. The germline V gene encodes CDR1 KGHDR and CDR2 SFDVKD. This CDR3 contains 15 residues. The CDR3 DNA follows: TGTGCCACCAGTGATGCGAGGGGCCAGGGGCATACGCAGTATTTT. Encoded protein: CATSDARGQGHTQYF.